This T cell receptor beta chain emerged from a study of metastatic and nonmetastatic thyroid tumors. Study at large: From malignant and benign thyroid patients, repertoires in blood and in tumor or nodule tissue were compared. The study, taken as a whole, reports: When malignant thyroid tumors were compared with benign nodules, TCR beta diversity was reportedly significantly higher in the malignant tumors. This held in both blood and tumor samples.

Methods used by the authors: For papillary thyroid cancer, a distant-metastasis classifier was constructed from CDR3 differences observed across clinicopathological groups. Through MiXCR, TCRdb re-clonotyped the PCR reads. In this record, the V and J calls reflect TCRdb's handling and not the investigators' own analysis. Among approximately 21,000 clones listed, about 25% were seen once. In germline, CDR1 is DFQATT, CDR2 SNEGSKA (reference sequence). Unmatched junction bases numbered 8, after V lost 5 bases and J lost 8 bases. CDR3 size: 15 residues. No treatment of any kind had been given to any patient before thyroid surgery. Only a few counts were recorded for this clone. No antigen is known for it.

The TCR comes from a female donor with papillary thyroid cancer or a benign thyroid nodule (not recorded which). Some clones in this sample may be carry-over from other donors' samples. This chain uses TRBV20-1 with TRBJ2-1; 14 nucleotides agree with TRBD2. Sequenced input: blood. The CDR3 DNA reads as TGCAGTGCTGATAACGGACTAGCGGGAGGCGATGAGCAGTTCTTC. Translation gives CSADNGLAGGDEQFF.